This T cell receptor (beta chain) was obtained from a study of PD-L1 blockade in urothelial cancer. Whole-study context: Researchers found blood samples held a median of 141,255 T cells.

As for time point: peripheral blood 6 weeks after treatment start. Each individual provided 1 to 8 samples (taken pretreatment and on-treatment). Sequencing was performed with immunoSEQ multiplex PCR; in TCRdb, only in-frame clones are kept and a portion is missing. The sample lists approximately 50,000 clones, 88% occurring once. The sample here was PBMCs, taken around atezolizumab (anti-PD-L1) treatment. The TCR sequence derives from a man between 60 and 75 years old with urothelial cancer.

The CDR3 reads CASSPQGAGDTQYF. The DNA of the CDR3 is TGTGCCAGTAGTCCCCAGGGGGCGGGCGATACGCAGTATTTT. The chain is built from TRBV19 and TRBJ2-3; 8 bases match TRBD1. Trimming cost V 5 bases and J 6 bases; bases outside gene matches: 7. Germline CDR1 reads LNHDA; CDR2 reads SQIVND (reference sequence). CDR3 size: 14 residues. The whole variable domain, remainder taken from reference TRBV19 and TRBJ2-3, is DGGITQSPKYLFRKEGQNVTLSCEQNLNHDAMYWYRQDPGQGLRLIYYSQIVNDFQKGDIAEGYSVSREKKESFPLTVTSAQKNPTAFYLCASSPQGAGDTQYFGPGTRLTVL.